A selection of T cell receptor beta chains follows, all from one sample in a study of human T cells and chemical hapten exposure. Each CDR3 protein is one row after TCRdb ran MiXCR on the RACE reads. The sample consists of over 50,000 distinct CDR3 sequences, 9.5% to 10% of them appearing once. The material was whole blood, obtained in connection with sensitization to the hapten diphenylcyclopropenone (DPC). The receptors here all came from a woman aged 25 to 39 with alopecia areata. Some clones in this sample may be carry-over from other donors' samples. CDR3s include the opening cysteine and the closing phenylalanine or tryptophan. The order of the fields is J gene, V gene, clone size, CDR3 length, D gene, CDR3 protein, CDR3 DNA. The D gene is left open where the match is weak. Where a row states a size, it is once, few, many or the class of an expanded clone; other rows omit it.

>TRBJ2-7|TRBV24-1|.|12|.
CATSDGPYEQYF
TGTGCCACCAGTGATGGCCCATACGAGCAGTACTTC
>TRBJ1-1|TRBV5-1|few|15|.
CASSLFRSESTEAFF
TGCGCCAGCAGCTTATTCCGGAGCGAGAGTACTGAAGCTTTCTTT
>TRBJ2-7|TRBV18|many|13|TRBD1
CASSPGAGGEQYF
TGTGCCAGCTCACCAGGGGCAGGGGGCGAGCAGTACTTC
>TRBJ2-1|TRBV29-1|few|13|TRBD2
CSTLAGEGDEQFF
TGCAGCACTTTAGCGGGGGAGGGGGATGAGCAGTTCTTC
>TRBJ1-5|TRBV6-2/TRBV6-3|few|16|TRBD1
CASSYGSGGANQPQHF
TGTGCCAGCAGTTACGGGTCAGGGGGTGCCAATCAGCCCCAGCATTTT
>TRBJ1-6|TRBV20-1|few|18|.
CSARDRRHGSSYNSPLHF
TGCAGTGCTAGAGATCGTAGACACGGAAGCTCCTATAATTCACCCCTCCACTTT
>TRBJ1-5|TRBV6-5|few|14|.
CASSPMDSNQPQHF
TGTGCCAGCAGTCCAATGGATAGCAATCAGCCCCAGCATTTT
>TRBJ2-1|TRBV19|few|15|.
CASRLGDPPYNEQFF
TGTGCCAGTAGATTGGGTGATCCCCCCTACAATGAGCAGTTCTTC
>TRBJ2-6|TRBV9|.|17|TRBD1
CASSEGRQGCGANVLTF
TGTGCCAGCAGCGAGGGAAGACAGGGGTGTGGGGCCAACGTCCTGACTTTC
>TRBJ2-4|TRBV7-3|.|13|TRBD2
CASSLSLAGAKYF
TGTGCCAGCAGCTTAAGTCTAGCGGGGGCCAAGTACTTC
>TRBJ2-3|TRBV13|few|15|.
CASSLELDITDTQYF
TGTGCCAGCAGCTTAGAGTTGGACATCACAGATACGCAGTATTTT
>TRBJ1-4|TRBV4-2|few|18|TRBD1
CASSQDTGVGQGNEKLFF
TGTGCCAGCAGCCAAGATACGGGAGTGGGACAGGGTAATGAAAAACTGTTTTTT
>TRBJ1-3|TRBV11-2|few|11|.
CASTSSLTIYF
TGTGCCAGCACCTCGAGCCTCACCATATATTTT
>TRBJ2-7|TRBV5-1|few|15|TRBD1
CASSPGTGEAYEQYF
TGCGCCAGCAGCCCCGGGACAGGGGAAGCCTACGAGCAGTACTTC
>TRBJ2-4|TRBV28|few|16|.
CASSLGRSIAKNIQYF
TGTGCCAGCAGTTTGGGCAGAAGTATAGCCAAAAACATTCAGTACTTC
>TRBJ2-2|TRBV5-1|.|14|.
CASSSGQNTGELFF
TGCGCCAGCAGCTCCGGACAGAACACCGGGGAGCTGTTTTTT
>TRBJ2-1|TRBV14|many|11|.
CASSTGNEQFF
TGTGCCAGCAGTACGGGAAATGAGCAGTTCTTC
>TRBJ1-1|TRBV20-1|many|11|.
CSAPRSTEAFF
TGCAGTGCTCCGCGATCCACTGAAGCTTTCTTT
>TRBJ2-2|TRBV3-1|few|14|TRBD1
CASSGDRATGELFF
TGTGCCAGCAGTGGGGACAGGGCAACCGGGGAGCTGTTTTTT
>TRBJ2-3|TRBV12-3/TRBV12-4|few|17|TRBD2
CASSSLAGSSLVDTQYF
TGTGCCAGCAGTTCACTAGCGGGGTCTTCTCTAGTAGATACGCAGTATTTT
>TRBJ2-3|TRBV7-2|few|16|.
CASREQMSPSTDTQYF
TGTGCCAGCAGGGAGCAGATGTCTCCTAGCACAGATACGCAGTATTTT
>TRBJ2-3|TRBV7-2|few|16|.
CASSPLGGGYTDTQYF
TGTGCCAGCAGCCCCTTAGGCGGGGGCTACACAGATACGCAGTATTTT